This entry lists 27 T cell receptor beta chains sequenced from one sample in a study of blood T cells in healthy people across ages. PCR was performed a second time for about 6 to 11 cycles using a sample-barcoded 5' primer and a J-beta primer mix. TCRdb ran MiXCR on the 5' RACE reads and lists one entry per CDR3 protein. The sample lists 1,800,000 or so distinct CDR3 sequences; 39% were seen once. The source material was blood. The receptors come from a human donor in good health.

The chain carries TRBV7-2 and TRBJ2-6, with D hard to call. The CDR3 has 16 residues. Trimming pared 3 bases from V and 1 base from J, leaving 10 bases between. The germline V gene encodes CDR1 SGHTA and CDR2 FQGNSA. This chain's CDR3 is CASSLSPSSGANVLTF. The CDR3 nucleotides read TGTGCCAGCAGCTTGAGCCCAAGTTCTGGGGCCAACGTCCTGACTTTC.

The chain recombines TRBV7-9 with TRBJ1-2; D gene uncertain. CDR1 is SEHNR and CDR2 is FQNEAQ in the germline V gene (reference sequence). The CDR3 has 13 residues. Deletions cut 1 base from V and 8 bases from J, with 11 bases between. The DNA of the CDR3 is TGTGCCAGCAGCTTAGAAGGTCCGTGGGGCTACACCTTC. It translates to CASSLEGPWGYTF.

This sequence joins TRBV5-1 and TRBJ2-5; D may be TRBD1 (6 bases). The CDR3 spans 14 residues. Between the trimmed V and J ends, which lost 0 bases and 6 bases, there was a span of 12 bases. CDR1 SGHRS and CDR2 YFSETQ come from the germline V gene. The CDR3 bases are TGCGCCAGCAGCTTGGAACAGGGAGTAAAGACCCAGTACTTC. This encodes CASSLEQGVKTQYF. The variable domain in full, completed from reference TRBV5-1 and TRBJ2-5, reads KAGVTQTPRYLIKTRGQQVTLSCSPISGHRSVSWYQQTPGQGLQFLFEYFSETQRNKGNFPGRFSGRQFSNSRSEMNVSTLELGDSALYLCASSLEQGVKTQYFGPGTRLLVL.

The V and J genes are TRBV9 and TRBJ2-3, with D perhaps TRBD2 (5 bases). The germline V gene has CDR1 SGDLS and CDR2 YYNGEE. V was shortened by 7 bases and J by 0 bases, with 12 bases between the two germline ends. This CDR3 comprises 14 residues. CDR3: CASGGGGSTDTQYF. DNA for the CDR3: TGTGCCAGCGGAGGCGGTGGGAGCACAGATACGCAGTATTTT. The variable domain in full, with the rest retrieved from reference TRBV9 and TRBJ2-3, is DSGVTQTPKHLITATGQRVTLRCSPRSGDLSVYWYQQSLDQGLQFLIQYYNGEERAKGNILERFSAQQFPDLHSELNLSSLELGDSALYFCASGGGGSTDTQYFGPGTRLTVL.

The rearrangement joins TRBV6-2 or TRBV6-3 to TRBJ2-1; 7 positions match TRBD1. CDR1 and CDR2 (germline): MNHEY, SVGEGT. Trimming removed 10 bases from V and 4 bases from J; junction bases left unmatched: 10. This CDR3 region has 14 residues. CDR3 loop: CANDREQTYNEQFF. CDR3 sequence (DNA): TGTGCCAACGACAGGGAGCAGACATACAATGAGCAGTTCTTC.

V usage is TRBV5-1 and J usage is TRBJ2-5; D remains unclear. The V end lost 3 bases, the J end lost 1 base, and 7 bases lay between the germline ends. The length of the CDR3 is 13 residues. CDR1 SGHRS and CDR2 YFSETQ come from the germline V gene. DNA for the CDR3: TGCGCCAGCAGCTCCTATCCCCAAGAGACCCAGTACTTC. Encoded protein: CASSSYPQETQYF.

The CDR3 region has the DNA TGTGCCAGCAGAGCCGGATCATCGAACGAGCAGTACTTC. As protein: CASRAGSSNEQYF. The rearrangement joins TRBV6-1 to TRBJ2-4; no definite D call. Gene TRBJ2-7 matches the end of the DNA better, so the J call may be wrong. Looked up from germline, CDR1 is MNHNS and CDR2 is SASEGT. CDR3 length: 13 amino acids.

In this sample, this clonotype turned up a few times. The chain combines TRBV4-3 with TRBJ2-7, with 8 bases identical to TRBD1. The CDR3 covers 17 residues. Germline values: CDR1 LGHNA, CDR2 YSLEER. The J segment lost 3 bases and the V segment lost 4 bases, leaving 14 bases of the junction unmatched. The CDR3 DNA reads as TGCGCCAGCAGCCGGACACTCGGAGGGACAGGTCACTACGAGCAGTACTTC. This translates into CASSRTLGGTGHYEQYF.

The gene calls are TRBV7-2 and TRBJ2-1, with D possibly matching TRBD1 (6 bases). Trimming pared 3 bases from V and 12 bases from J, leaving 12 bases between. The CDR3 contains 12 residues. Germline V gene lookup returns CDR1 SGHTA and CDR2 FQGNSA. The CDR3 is CASSFQGRWQFF. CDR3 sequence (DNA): TGTGCCAGCAGCTTTCAGGGGAGATGGCAGTTCTTC.

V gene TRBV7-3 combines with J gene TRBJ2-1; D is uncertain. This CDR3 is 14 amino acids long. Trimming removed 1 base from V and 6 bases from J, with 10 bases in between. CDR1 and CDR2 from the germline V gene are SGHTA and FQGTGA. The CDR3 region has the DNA TGTGCCAGCAGCTTAAATTTGGTTAGCAATGAGCAGTTCTTC. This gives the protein CASSLNLVSNEQFF.

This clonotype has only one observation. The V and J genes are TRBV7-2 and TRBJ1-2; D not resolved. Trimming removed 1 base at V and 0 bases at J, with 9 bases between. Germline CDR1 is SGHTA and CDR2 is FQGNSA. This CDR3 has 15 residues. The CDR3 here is CASSLDPGPNYGYTF. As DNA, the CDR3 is TGTGCCAGCAGCTTAGATCCGGGCCCTAACTATGGCTACACCTTC.

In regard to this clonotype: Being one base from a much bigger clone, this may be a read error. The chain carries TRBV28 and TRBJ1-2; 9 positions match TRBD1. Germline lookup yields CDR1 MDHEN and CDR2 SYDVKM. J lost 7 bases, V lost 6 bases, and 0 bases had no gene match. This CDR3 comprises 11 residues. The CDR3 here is CASRQGAGYTF. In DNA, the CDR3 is TGTGCCAGCAGACAGGGGGCTGGCTACACCTTC.

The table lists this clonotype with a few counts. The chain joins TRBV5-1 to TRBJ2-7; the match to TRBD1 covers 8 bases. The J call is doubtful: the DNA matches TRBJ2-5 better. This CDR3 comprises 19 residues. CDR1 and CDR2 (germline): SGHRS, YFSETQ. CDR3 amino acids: CASSTMGLTGGSPGETQYF. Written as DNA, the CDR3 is TGCGCCAGCAGTACGATGGGCTTAACAGGGGGTAGTCCGGGTGAGACCCAGTACTTC.

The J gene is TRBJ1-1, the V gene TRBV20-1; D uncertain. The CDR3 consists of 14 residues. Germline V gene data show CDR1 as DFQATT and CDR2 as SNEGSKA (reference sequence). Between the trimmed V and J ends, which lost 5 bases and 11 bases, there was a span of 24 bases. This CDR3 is CSAAVTRTGLAAFF. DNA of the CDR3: TGCAGTGCTGCAGTAACAAGGACCGGCCTAGCCGCTTTCTTT.

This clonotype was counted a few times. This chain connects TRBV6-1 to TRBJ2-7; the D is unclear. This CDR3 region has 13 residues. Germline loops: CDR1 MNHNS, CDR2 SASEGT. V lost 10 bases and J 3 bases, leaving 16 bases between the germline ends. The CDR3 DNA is TGTGCCACGCATAGGGCGCTTCTCTACGAGCAGTACTTC. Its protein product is CATHRALLYEQYF.

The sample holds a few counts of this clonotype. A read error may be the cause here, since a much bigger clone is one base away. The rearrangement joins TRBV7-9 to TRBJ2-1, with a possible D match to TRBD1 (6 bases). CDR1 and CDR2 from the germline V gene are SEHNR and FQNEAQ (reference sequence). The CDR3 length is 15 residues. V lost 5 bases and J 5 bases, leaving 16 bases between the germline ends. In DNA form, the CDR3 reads TGTGCCAGCAGCCCCGGGACAAGGGGTAACAATGAGCAGTTCTTC. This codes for CASSPGTRGNNEQFF.

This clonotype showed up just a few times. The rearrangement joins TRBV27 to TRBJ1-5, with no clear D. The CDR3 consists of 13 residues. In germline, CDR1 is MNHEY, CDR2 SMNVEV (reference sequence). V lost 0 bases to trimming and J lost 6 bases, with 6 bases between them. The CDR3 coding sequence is TGTGCCAGCAGTTTATCGGACGGTCAGCCCCAGCATTTT. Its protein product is CASSLSDGQPQHF.

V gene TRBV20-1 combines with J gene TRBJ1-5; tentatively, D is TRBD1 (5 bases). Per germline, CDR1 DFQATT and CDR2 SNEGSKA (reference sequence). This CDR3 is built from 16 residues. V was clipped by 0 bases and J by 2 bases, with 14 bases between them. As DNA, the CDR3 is TGCAGTGCTAGAGACCGGAGGAGGGGCGGCAATCAGCCCCAGCATTTT. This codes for CSARDRRRGGNQPQHF.

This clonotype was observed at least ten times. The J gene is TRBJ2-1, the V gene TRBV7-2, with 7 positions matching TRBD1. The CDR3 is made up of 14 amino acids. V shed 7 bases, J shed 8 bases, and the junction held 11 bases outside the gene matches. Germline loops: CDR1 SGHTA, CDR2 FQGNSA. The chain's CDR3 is CASTLGQRIDEQFF. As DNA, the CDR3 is TGTGCCAGCACACTGGGACAGAGGATCGATGAGCAGTTCTTC.

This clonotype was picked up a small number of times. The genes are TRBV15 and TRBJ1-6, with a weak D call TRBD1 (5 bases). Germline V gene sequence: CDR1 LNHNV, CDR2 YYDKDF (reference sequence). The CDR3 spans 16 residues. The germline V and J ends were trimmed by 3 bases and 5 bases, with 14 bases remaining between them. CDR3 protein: CATSRGRGGNNSPLHF. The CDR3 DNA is TGTGCCACCAGCAGGGGCCGCGGGGGAAATAATTCACCCCTCCACTTT.

CDR3 in amino acids: CASSISGGCEQYF. For the CDR3, the DNA is TGTGCCAGCAGCATCTCGGGGGGATGCGAGCAGTACTTC. The chain is built from TRBV9 and TRBJ2-5, with 7 bases that match TRBD2. Near its end, the DNA agrees better with TRBJ2-7, so the J call may be wrong. Per the germline V gene, CDR1 is SGDLS and CDR2 is YYNGEE. This CDR3 spans 13 amino acids.

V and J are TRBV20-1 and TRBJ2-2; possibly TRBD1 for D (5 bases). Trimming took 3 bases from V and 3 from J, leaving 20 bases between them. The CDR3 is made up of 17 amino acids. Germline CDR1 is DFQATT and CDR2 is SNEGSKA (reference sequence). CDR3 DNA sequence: TGCAGTGCTAGTAAGGGTAGGGGCCGCCTGGACACCGGGGAGCTGTTTTTT. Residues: CSASKGRGRLDTGELFF.

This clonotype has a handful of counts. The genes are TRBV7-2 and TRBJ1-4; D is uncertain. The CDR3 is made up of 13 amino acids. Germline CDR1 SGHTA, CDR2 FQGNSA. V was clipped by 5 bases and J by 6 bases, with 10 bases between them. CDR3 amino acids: CASSPRADEKLFF. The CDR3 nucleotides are TGTGCCAGCAGCCCTCGGGCTGATGAAAAACTGTTTTTT.

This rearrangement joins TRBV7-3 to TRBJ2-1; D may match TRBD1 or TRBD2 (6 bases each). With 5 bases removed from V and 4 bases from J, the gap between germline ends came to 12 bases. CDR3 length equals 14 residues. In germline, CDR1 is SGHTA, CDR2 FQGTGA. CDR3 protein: CASSGGRIYNEQFF. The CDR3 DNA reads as TGTGCCAGCAGCGGGGGGCGGATATACAATGAGCAGTTCTTC.

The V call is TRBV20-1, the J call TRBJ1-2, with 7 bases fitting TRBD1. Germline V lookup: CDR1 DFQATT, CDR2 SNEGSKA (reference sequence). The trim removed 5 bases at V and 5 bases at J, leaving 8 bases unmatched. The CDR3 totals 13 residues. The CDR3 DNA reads TGCAGTGCTCAGGGGGGAGGGGTGTATGGCTACACCTTC. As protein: CSAQGGGVYGYTF.

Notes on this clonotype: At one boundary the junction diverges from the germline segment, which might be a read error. The CDR3 here is CASNQVGNEQQYF. The CDR3 coding sequence is TGTGCCAGCAACCAAGTGGGGAACGAGCAGCAGTACTTC. The chain combines TRBV3-1 with TRBJ2-4; no clear D gene. Germline assignment: CDR1 LGHDT and CDR2 YNNKEL (reference sequence). The CDR3 loop spans 13 amino acids.

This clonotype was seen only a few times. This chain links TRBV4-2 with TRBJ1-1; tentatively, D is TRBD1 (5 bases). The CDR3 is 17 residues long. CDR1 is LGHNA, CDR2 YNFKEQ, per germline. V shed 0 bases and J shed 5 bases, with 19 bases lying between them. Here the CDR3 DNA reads TGTGCCAGCAGCCAAGAATATCAGGGTGGAAGGTGGACTGAAGCTTTCTTT. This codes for CASSQEYQGGRWTEAFF.